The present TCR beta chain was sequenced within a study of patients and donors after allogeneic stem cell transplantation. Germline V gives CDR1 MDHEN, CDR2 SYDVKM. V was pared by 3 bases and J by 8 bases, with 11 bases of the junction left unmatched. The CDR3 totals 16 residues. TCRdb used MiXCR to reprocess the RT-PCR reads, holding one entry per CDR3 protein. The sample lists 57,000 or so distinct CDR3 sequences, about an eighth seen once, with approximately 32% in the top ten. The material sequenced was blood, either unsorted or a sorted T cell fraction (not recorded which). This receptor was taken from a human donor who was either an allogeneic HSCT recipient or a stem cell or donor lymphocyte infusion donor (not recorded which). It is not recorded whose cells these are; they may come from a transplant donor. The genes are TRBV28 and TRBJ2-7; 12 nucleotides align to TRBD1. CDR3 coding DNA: TGTGCCAGCAGTTTTGCCGGTCGGGACAGGGGGCACCAGCAGTACTTC. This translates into CASSFAGRDRGHQQYF.